The clone carrying this T cell receptor (beta chain) was seen only a few times. V was clipped by 6 bases and J by 7 bases, with 12 bases between them. This CDR3 region has 12 residues. CDR1 MDHEN and CDR2 SYDVKM come from the germline V gene. The data were obtained in a study of OX40 agonist ivuxolimab in advanced cancers. Assay: immunoSEQ multiplex PCR; the TCRdb copy retains only in-frame clones and omits some. The sample includes some 65,000 clones, roughly 80% of them seen just once. The rearrangement joins TRBV28 to TRBJ1-2; a possible D gene is TRBD1 (5 bases). The receptor comes from an adult with an advanced solid tumor such as melanoma, head and neck, liver or kidney cancer. The starting material was CD4+ or CD8+ T cells sorted from blood, obtained in a trial of the OX40 agonist ivuxolimab. In DNA form, the CDR3 reads TGTGCCAGCAGGGAGGACAATGGTGGCTACACCTTC. This encodes CASREDNGGYTF.